The 10 T cell receptor beta chains presented below share a single source sample, sequenced in a study of CD8 T cells in ankylosing spondylitis. MiXCR, applied by TCRdb to the 5' RACE reads, yields one record per CDR3 protein. The sample shows 130,000 or so distinct CDR3 sequences, roughly 11% of them seen only once. Sequenced input: blood, either unsorted or a sorted T cell fraction (not recorded which). The receptors here all came from a female donor with ankylosing spondylitis or in good health (not recorded which).

This clonotype was found many times. The chain joins TRBV20-1 to TRBJ2-7; TRBD2 matches at 7 bases. Germline V gene sequence: CDR1 DFQATT, CDR2 SNEGSKA (reference sequence). V lost 3 bases to trimming and J lost 0 bases; unmatched junction nucleotides: 14. CDR3 length equals 17 residues. CDR3 nucleotides: TGCAGTGCTAGGGCATCCTCCGGGACTATGTTCTCCTACGAGCAGTACTTC. Translating it yields CSARASSGTMFSYEQYF.

Many counts were recorded for this clonotype. This sequence joins TRBV12-3 or TRBV12-4 and TRBJ2-3; 7 bases line up with TRBD1. Trimming removed 6 bases from V and 3 bases from J; junction bases left unmatched: 3. CDR3 size: 13 residues. The CDR3 protein is CASSQQGTDTQYF. Here the CDR3 DNA reads TGTGCCAGCAGCCAACAGGGGACAGATACGCAGTATTTT.

The genes are TRBV20-1 and TRBJ2-3, with 11 bases fitting TRBD2. The germline V gene encodes CDR1 DFQATT and CDR2 SNEGSKA (reference sequence). V lost 8 bases and J lost 2; bases outside the gene matches: 3. The CDR3 length is 13 residues. This chain's CDR3 is CSRLAGYTDTQYF. The CDR3 nucleotides read TGCAGTCGACTAGCGGGGTACACAGATACGCAGTATTTT.

This clonotype was seen many times. The gene calls are TRBV28 and TRBJ2-2; 9 bases are shared with TRBD1. The CDR3 has 16 residues. Losses at the gene ends were 7 bases for V and 3 bases for J; bases not matched to a gene: 9. Germline V gives CDR1 MDHEN, CDR2 SYDVKM. The DNA for the CDR3 is TGTGCCAGCACTCCCTCGGGACAGGGTGACACCGGGGAGCTGTTTTTT. Translation: CASTPSGQGDTGELFF.

There are many counts of this clonotype. The V call is TRBV27, the J call TRBJ1-1; TRBD1 might be the D (5 bases). V was cut by 5 bases and J by 4 bases, with 14 bases left in between. The CDR3 extends over 14 amino acids. Germline values: CDR1 MNHEY, CDR2 SMNVEV (reference sequence). The DNA of the CDR3 is TGTGCCAGCAGTCCAGTAATTGGGACCACTGAAGCTTTCTTT. The encoded protein is CASSPVIGTTEAFF.

This clonotype was observed at least ten times. The rearrangement joins TRBV7-9 to TRBJ2-7; 12 bases agree with TRBD1. The trim removed 2 bases at V and 0 bases at J, leaving 17 bases unmatched. The CDR3 loop spans 21 amino acids. In germline, CDR1 is SEHNR, CDR2 FQNEAQ (reference sequence). CDR3 DNA sequence: TGTGCCAGCAGCTTATCTCCCGGGACAGGGGGCCCAGGGCTTCACTCCTACGAGCAGTACTTC. It yields the protein CASSLSPGTGGPGLHSYEQYF.

This clonotype has ten or more counts. Mismatch with germline at one junction end may stem from a read error. The chain joins TRBV7-2 to TRBJ2-5; D call uncertain. Germline V gene lookup returns CDR1 SGHTA and CDR2 FQGNSA. CDR3 length equals 11 residues. DNA for the CDR3: TGTGCCAGCAGATTAGGGGAGACCCAGTACTTC. Translation gives CASRLGETQYF.

This clonotype showed up many times. The chain couples TRBV3-1 to TRBJ2-1, with 7 bases matching TRBD2. Germline V gene sequence: CDR1 LGHDT, CDR2 YNNKEL (reference sequence). Trimming cost V 4 bases and J 9 bases; bases outside gene matches: 6. The CDR3 consists of 13 residues. In nucleotides, the CDR3 is TGTGCCAGCAGCCGCGGACTAGGCGGTGAGCAGTTCTTC. Encoded protein: CASSRGLGGEQFF.

In this sample, this clonotype turned up many times. The junction differs from germline at one of its ends, possibly a read error. This chain links TRBV5-8 with TRBJ2-1, with D perhaps TRBD2 (5 bases). The CDR3 loop spans 10 amino acids. CDR1 is SGHTS, CDR2 YDEGEE, per germline. The CDR3: CASREAAYVF. The CDR3 bases are TGTGCCAGCAGGGAAGCGGCTTACGTCTTC.

This clonotype was seen repeatedly, ten times or more. V is TRBV7-9 and J is TRBJ1-1; TRBD1 might be the D (6 bases). V was shortened by 0 bases and J by 5 bases, with 13 bases between the two germline ends. This CDR3 contains 15 residues. Germline values: CDR1 SEHNR, CDR2 FQNEAQ (reference sequence). CDR3 protein: CASSLAQGLGTEAFF. CDR3 nucleotides: TGTGCCAGCAGCTTAGCTCAGGGGCTGGGGACTGAAGCTTTCTTT.